These 13 T cell receptor beta chains came from one sample sequenced in a study of T cell responses to AZD1222 COVID-19 vaccine. Libraries were prepared by immunoSEQ multiplex PCR; TCRdb keeps only in-frame clonotypes and omits some of them. The table lists 150,000 or so clones, under 95% of them singletons. Sequenced material: peripheral blood, taken 28 days after the second AZD1222 dose. The receptors here all came from an adult who received the AZD1222 COVID-19 vaccine.

The chain joins TRBV5-1 to TRBJ2-2, with TRBD2 matching 7 bases. After removal of 0 bases from V and 1 base from J, the junction contained 3 bases not matched to a gene. Germline V gene sequence: CDR1 SGHRS, CDR2 YFSETQ. The CDR3 totals 16 residues. The CDR3 reads CASSLGGGLNTGELFF. The CDR3 DNA follows: TGCGCCAGCAGCTTGGGCGGGGGACTGAACACCGGGGAGCTGTTTTTT.

The table lists this clone with a count of one. The gene calls are TRBV27 and TRBJ1-5, with 7 positions matching TRBD1. This CDR3 region has 14 residues. Per the germline V gene, CDR1 is MNHEY and CDR2 is SMNVEV (reference sequence). Trimming cost V 4 bases and J 3 bases; bases outside gene matches: 3. CDR3 nucleotide sequence: TGTGCCAGCAGTTCTCAGGGGGTCAATCAGCCCCAGCATTTT. This sequence encodes CASSSQGVNQPQHF.

The rearrangement joins TRBV18 to TRBJ1-2; possible D gene TRBD1, 6 bases. CDR1 is KGHSH, CDR2 LQKENI, per germline. The CDR3 consists of 15 residues. Trimming pared 3 bases from V and 6 bases from J, leaving 17 bases between. The CDR3 DNA reads TGTGCCAGCTCACCTCGGGAGATCACAGGGAATGGCTACACCTTC. Its protein product is CASSPREITGNGYTF. The full variable domain, in which reference TRBV18 and TRBJ1-2 provide the parts outside the CDR3, is NAGVMQNPRHLVRRRGQEARLRCSPMKGHSHVYWYRQLPEEGLKFMVYLQKENIIDESGMPKERFSAEFPKEGPSILRIQQVVRGDSAAYFCASSPREITGNGYTFGSGTRLTVV.

The chain recombines TRBV12-3 or TRBV12-4 with TRBJ1-1; a possible D gene is TRBD1 (6 bases). V lost 10 bases and J 6 bases, leaving 18 bases between the germline ends. This CDR3 spans 13 amino acids. This CDR3 reads CATEGGFSPEAFF. The CDR3 DNA reads TGTGCCACCGAAGGGGGGTTCAGCCCTGAAGCTTTCTTT.

The chain uses TRBV3-1 (or the pseudogene TRBV3-2) and TRBJ2-4; D might be TRBD1 (6 bases). CDR1 and CDR2 from the germline V gene are LGHDT and YNNKEL (reference sequence). Trimming shortened V by 6 bases and J by 9 bases, and 21 bases separated the two germline ends. The CDR3 has 15 residues. The CDR3 sequence is CASSLADRVRGIQYF. The CDR3 nucleotides are TGTGCCAGCAGTCTAGCCGATAGGGTCAGGGGCATTCAGTACTTC.

The V call is TRBV5-1, the J call TRBJ2-5; 8 nucleotides match TRBD2. V lost 1 base to trimming and J lost 5 bases; unmatched junction nucleotides: 10. CDR1 is SGHRS and CDR2 is YFSETQ in the germline V gene. CDR3 size: 16 residues. The CDR3 spells CASSLLREGWRETQYF. CDR3 nucleotide sequence: TGCGCCAGCAGCTTGTTACGGGAGGGTTGGAGGGAGACCCAGTACTTC.

The chain links TRBV28 to TRBJ2-6; D gene unclear. Germline values: CDR1 MDHEN, CDR2 SYDVKM. The CDR3 loop spans 18 amino acids. Between the trimmed V and J ends, which lost 2 bases and 0 bases, there was a span of 14 bases. The CDR3: CASSLGRLFLSGANVLTF. In nucleotides, the CDR3 is TGTGCCAGCAGTTTAGGGCGGCTGTTCCTCTCTGGGGCCAACGTCCTGACTTTC. The full variable domain, with the rest looked up from reference TRBV28 and TRBJ2-6, is DVKVTQSSRYLVKRTGEKVFLECVQDMDHENMFWYRQDPGLGLRLIYFSYDVKMKEKGDIPEGYSVSREKKERFSLILESASTNQTSMYLCASSLGRLFLSGANVLTFGAGSRLTVL.

The chain employs TRBV11-3 and TRBJ2-4; TRBD2 is a possible D gene (6 bases). Trimming removed 0 bases from V and 3 bases from J, with 9 bases in between. Germline V lookup: CDR1 SGHNT, CDR2 YENEEA. The CDR3 runs to 15 residues. This chain's CDR3 is CASSLEAGGKNIQYF. The CDR3 DNA sequence: TGTGCCAGCAGCTTAGAAGCGGGCGGCAAAAACATTCAGTACTTC. The whole variable domain, filled in from reference TRBV11-3 and TRBJ2-4, reads EAGVVQSPRYKIIEKKQPVAFWCNPISGHNTLYWYLQNLGQGPELLIRYENEEAVDDSQLPKDRFSAERLKGVDSTLKIQPAELGDSAVYLCASSLEAGGKNIQYFGAGTRLSVL.

The V gene is TRBV24-1, the J gene TRBJ2-1; D gene ambiguous. CDR3 size: 16 residues. Per the germline V gene, CDR1 is KGHDR and CDR2 is SFDVKD. The germline V and J ends were trimmed by 5 bases and 2 bases, with 15 bases remaining between them. CDR3 coding DNA: TGTGCCACCAGTGGTGAGAACTACCTGGCCTACAATGAGCAGTTCTTC. Encoded protein: CATSGENYLAYNEQFF.

This sequence joins TRBV24-1 and TRBJ1-4; TRBD1 matches at 8 bases. Looked up from germline, CDR1 is KGHDR and CDR2 is SFDVKD. V trimming: 2 bases; J trimming: 8 bases; junction bases outside the gene matches: 6. The CDR3 covers 15 residues. In nucleotides, the CDR3 is TGTGCCACCAGTGATTCTCAGGGGGCAGGGGAAAAACTGTTTTTT. This codes for CATSDSQGAGEKLFF.

The gene calls are TRBV7-3 and TRBJ2-2; no definite D call. The CDR3 is 14 amino acids. V was pared by 4 bases and J by 7 bases, with 13 bases between. In germline, CDR1 is SGHTA, CDR2 FQGTGA. CDR3 bases: TGTGCCAGCAGCTCGGCGGACCGGAGCGGGGAGCTGTTTTTT. Translation gives CASSSADRSGELFF.

This clone has a single count. The V call is TRBV5-1, the J call TRBJ2-5; TRBD2 agrees at 7 bases. The J segment lost 3 bases and the V segment lost 1 base, leaving 3 bases of the junction unmatched. From germline, CDR1 is SGHRS and CDR2 YFSETQ. The CDR3 is made up of 14 amino acids. As DNA, the CDR3 is TGCGCCAGCAGCTTGTCGGGGAGGGAAGAGACCCAGTACTTC. This encodes CASSLSGREETQYF. Filled out from reference TRBV5-1 and TRBJ2-5, the complete variable domain reads KAGVTQTPRYLIKTRGQQVTLSCSPISGHRSVSWYQQTPGQGLQFLFEYFSETQRNKGNFPGRFSGRQFSNSRSEMNVSTLELGDSALYLCASSLSGREETQYFGPGTRLLVL.

The DNA of the CDR3 is TGTGCCAGCTCACCCTTCCGGGGACGGGACACTGAAGCTTTCTTT. Translating gives CASSPFRGRDTEAFF. This chain uses TRBV18 with TRBJ1-1, with D maybe TRBD1 (5 bases). Per germline, CDR1 KGHSH and CDR2 LQKENI. Between the trimmed V and J ends, which lost 3 bases and 3 bases, there was a span of 14 bases. This CDR3 comprises 15 residues.